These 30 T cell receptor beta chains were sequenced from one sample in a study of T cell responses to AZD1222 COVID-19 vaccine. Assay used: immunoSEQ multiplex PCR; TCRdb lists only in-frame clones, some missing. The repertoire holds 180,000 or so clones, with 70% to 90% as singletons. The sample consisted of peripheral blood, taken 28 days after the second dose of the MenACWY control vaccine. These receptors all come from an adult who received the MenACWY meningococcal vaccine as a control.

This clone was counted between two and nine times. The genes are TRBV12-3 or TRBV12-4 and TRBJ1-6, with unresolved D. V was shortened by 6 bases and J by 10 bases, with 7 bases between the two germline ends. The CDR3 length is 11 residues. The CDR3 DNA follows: TGTGCCAGCAGCCAAGGATCACCCCTCCACTTT. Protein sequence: CASSQGSPLHF.

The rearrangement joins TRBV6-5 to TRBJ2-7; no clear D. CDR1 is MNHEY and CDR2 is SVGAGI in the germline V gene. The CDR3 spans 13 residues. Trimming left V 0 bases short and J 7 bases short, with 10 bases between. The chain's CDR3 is CASSYSRAQEQYF. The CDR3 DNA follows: TGTGCCAGCAGTTACTCGAGAGCCCAAGAGCAGTACTTC.

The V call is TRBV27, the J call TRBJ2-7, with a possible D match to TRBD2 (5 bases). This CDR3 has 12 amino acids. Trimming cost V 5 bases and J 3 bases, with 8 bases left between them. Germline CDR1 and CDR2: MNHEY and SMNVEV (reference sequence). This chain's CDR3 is CASSPGYYEQYF. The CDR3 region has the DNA TGTGCCAGCAGTCCGGGATACTACGAGCAGTACTTC.

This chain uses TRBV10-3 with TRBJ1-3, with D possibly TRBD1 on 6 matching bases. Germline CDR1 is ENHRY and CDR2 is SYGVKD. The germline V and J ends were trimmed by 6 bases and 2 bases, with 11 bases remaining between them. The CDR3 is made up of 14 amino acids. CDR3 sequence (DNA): TGTGCCATCAGGACAGGTGGCACTGGAAACACCATATATTTT. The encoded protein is CAIRTGGTGNTIYF.

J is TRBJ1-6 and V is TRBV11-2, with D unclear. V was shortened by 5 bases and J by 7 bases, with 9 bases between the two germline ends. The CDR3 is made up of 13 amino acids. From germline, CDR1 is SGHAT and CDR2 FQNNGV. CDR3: CASSLERNSPLHF. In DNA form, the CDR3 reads TGTGCCAGCAGCCTGGAGCGAAATTCACCCCTCCACTTT. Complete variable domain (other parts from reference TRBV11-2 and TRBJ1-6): EAGVAQSPRYKIIEKRQSVAFWCNPISGHATLYWYQQILGQGPKLLIQFQNNGVVDDSQLPKDRFSAERLKGVDSTLKIQPAKLEDSAVYLCASSLERNSPLHFGNGTRLTVT.

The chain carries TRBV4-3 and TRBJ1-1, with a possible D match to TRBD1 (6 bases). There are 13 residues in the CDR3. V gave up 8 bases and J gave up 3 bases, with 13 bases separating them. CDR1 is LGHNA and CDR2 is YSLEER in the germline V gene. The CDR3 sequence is CASGYYRDTEAFF. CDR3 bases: TGCGCCAGCGGGTACTACAGGGACACTGAAGCTTTCTTT.

The CDR3 coding sequence is TGTGCCAGCAGCTACGGAGGGAGCACAGATACGCAGTATTTT. This gives the protein CASSYGGSTDTQYF. The chain is built from TRBV9 and TRBJ2-3; tentative D call: TRBD2 (6 bases). Germline V gives CDR1 SGDLS, CDR2 YYNGEE. The ends were cut back, 4 bases at V and 0 bases at J, with 9 bases in the middle. The length of the CDR3 is 14 residues.

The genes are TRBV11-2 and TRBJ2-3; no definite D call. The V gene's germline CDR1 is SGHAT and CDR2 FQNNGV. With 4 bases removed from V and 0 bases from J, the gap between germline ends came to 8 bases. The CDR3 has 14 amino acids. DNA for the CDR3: TGTGCCAGCAGCTCTCAGCACAGCACAGATACGCAGTATTTT. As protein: CASSSQHSTDTQYF.

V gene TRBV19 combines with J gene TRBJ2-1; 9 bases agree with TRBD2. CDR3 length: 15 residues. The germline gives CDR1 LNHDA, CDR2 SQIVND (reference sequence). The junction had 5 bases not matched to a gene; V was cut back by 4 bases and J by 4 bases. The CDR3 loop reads CASSKTSGAYNEQFF. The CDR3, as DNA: TGTGCCAGTAGTAAGACTAGCGGAGCTTACAATGAGCAGTTCTTC.

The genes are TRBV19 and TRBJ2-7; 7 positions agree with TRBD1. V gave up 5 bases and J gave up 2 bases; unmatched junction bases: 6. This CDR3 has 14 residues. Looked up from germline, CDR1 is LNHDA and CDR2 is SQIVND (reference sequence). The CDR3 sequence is CASSGLTGTYEQYF. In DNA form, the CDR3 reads TGTGCCAGTAGTGGCTTGACAGGGACCTACGAGCAGTACTTC.

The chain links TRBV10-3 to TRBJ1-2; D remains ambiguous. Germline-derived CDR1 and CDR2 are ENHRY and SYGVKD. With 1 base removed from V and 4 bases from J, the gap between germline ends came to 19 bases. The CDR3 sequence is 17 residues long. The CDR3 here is CAISEYVAPPPGYGYTF. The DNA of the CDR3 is TGTGCCATCAGTGAGTATGTGGCGCCCCCCCCGGGCTATGGCTACACCTTC.

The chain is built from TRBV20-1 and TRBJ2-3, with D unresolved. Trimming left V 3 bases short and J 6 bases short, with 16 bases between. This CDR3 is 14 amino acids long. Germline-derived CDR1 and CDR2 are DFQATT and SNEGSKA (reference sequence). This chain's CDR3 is CSASRLLPSDTQYF. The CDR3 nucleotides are TGCAGTGCTAGTCGGCTACTCCCATCCGATACGCAGTATTTT.

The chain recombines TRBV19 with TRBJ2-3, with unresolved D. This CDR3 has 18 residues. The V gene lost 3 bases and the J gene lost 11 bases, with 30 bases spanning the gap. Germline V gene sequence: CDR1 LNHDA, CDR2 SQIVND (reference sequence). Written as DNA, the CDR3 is TGTGCCAGTAGTATGAATCCGCCCCGGGCCGCCTTTACGCTGGAGCAGTATTTT. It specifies CASSMNPPRAAFTLEQYF.

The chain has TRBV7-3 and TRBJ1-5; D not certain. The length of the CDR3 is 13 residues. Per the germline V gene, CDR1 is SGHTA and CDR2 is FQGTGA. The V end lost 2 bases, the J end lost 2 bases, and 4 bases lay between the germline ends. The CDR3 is CASSLSGNQPQHF. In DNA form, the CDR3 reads TGTGCCAGCAGCTTATCCGGCAATCAGCCCCAGCATTTT.

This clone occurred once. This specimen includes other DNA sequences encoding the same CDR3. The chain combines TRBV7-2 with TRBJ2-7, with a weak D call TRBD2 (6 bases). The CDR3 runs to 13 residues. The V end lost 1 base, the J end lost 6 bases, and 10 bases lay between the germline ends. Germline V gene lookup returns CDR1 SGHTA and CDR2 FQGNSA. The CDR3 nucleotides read TGTGCCAGCAGCTTAGTAGGAGGGAGCGAGCAGTACTTC. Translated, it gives CASSLVGGSEQYF.

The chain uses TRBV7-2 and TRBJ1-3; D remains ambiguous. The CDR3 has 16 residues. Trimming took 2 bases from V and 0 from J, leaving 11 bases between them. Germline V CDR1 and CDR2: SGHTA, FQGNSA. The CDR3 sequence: CASSLTGSSSGNTIYF. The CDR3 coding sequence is TGTGCCAGCAGCTTAACGGGTTCAAGCTCTGGAAACACCATATATTTT.

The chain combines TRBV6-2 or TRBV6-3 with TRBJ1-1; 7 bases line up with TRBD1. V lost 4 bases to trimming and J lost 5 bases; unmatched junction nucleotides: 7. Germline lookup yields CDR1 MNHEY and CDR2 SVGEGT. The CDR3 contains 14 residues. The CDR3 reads CASSWEGAWTEAFF. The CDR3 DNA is TGTGCCAGCAGTTGGGAGGGGGCCTGGACTGAAGCTTTCTTT.

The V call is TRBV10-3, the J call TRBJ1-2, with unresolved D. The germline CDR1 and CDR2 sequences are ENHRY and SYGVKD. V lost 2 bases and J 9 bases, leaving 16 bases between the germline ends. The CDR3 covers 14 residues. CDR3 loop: CAISEPILFDSYTF. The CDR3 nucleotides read TGTGCCATCAGTGAGCCCATTCTTTTCGACAGCTACACCTTC.

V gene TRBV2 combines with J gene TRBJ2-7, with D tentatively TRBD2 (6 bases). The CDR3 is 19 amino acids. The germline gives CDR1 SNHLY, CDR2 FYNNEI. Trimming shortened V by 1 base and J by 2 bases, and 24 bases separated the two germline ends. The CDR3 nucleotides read TGTGCCAGCAGTGAAGGGTTTTTTTATGTCGGGACTGCGACCTACGAGCAGTACTTC. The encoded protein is CASSEGFFYVGTATYEQYF. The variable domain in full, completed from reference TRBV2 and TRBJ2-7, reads EPEVTQTPSHQVTQMGQEVILRCVPISNHLYFYWYRQILGQKVEFLVSFYNNEISEKSEIFDDQFSVERPDGSNFTLKIRSTKLEDSAMYFCASSEGFFYVGTATYEQYFGPGTRLTVT.

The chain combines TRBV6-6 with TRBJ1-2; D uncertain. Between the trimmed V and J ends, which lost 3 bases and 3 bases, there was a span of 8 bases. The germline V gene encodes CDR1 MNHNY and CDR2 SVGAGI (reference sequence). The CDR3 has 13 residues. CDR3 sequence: CASSYGSDYGYTF. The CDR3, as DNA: TGTGCCAGCAGTTATGGCTCGGACTATGGCTACACCTTC.

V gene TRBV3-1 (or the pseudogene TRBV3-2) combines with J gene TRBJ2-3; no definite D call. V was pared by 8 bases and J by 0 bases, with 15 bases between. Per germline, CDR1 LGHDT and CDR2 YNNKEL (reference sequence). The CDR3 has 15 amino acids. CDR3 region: CASSVATSSTDTQYF. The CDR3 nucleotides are TGTGCCAGCTCGGTTGCCACCTCTAGCACAGATACGCAGTATTTT.

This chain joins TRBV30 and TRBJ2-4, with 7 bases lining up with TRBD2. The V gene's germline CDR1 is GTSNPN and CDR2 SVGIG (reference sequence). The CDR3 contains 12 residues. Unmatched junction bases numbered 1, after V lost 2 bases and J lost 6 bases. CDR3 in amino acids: CAWSPGGNIQYF. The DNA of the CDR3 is TGTGCCTGGAGTCCGGGGGGAAACATTCAGTACTTC.

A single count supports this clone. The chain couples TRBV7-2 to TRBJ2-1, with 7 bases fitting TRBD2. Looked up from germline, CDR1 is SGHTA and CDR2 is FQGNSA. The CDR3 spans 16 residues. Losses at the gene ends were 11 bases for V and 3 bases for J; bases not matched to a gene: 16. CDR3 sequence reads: CASKLSPSGDYNEQFF. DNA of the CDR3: TGTGCCTCAAAGCTTAGTCCTAGCGGAGACTACAATGAGCAGTTCTTC. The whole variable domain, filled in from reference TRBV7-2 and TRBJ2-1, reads GAGVSQSPSNKVTEKGKDVELRCDPISGHTALYWYRQSLGQGLEFLIYFQGNSAPDKSGLPSDRFSAERTGGSVSTLTIQRTQQEDSAVYLCASKLSPSGDYNEQFFGPGTRLTVL.

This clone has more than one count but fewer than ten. The CDR3 DNA sequence: TGTGCCAGTAGTGGGGGCGGGACCGCGCAAGAGACCCAGTACTTC. Translation: CASSGGGTAQETQYF. The chain uses TRBV19 and TRBJ2-5; D is tentatively TRBD1 or TRBD2 (6 bases each). Germline CDR1 and CDR2: LNHDA and SQIVND (reference sequence). Trimming took 5 bases from V and 2 from J, leaving 15 bases between them. CDR3 length equals 15 residues.

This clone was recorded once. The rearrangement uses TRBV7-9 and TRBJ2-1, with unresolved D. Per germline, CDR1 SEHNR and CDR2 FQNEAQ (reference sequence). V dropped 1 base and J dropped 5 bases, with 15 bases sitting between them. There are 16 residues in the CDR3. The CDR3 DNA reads TGTGCCAGCAGCTTAGAACGGTCTGGGATCGACAATGAGCAGTTCTTC. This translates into CASSLERSGIDNEQFF.

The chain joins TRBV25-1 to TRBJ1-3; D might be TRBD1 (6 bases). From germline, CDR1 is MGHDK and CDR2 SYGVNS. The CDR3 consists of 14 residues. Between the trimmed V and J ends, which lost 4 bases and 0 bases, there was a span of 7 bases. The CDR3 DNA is TGTGCCAGCAGTGCGGACAGCTCTGGAAACACCATATATTTT. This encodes CASSADSSGNTIYF.

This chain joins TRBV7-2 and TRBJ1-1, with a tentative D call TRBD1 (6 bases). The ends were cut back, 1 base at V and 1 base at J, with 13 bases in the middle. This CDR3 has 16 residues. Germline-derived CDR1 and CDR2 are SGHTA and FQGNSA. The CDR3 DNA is TGTGCCAGCAGCTTAGTTGGGGGCGGAGGGAACACTGAAGCTTTCTTT. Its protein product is CASSLVGGGGNTEAFF. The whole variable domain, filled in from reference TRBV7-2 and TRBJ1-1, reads GAGVSQSPSNKVTEKGKDVELRCDPISGHTALYWYRQSLGQGLEFLIYFQGNSAPDKSGLPSDRFSAERTGGSVSTLTIQRTQQEDSAVYLCASSLVGGGGNTEAFFGQGTRLTVV.

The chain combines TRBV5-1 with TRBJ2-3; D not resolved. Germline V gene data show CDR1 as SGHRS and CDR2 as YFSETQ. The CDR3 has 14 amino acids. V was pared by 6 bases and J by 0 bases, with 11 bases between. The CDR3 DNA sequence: TGCGCCAGCACCCCTCTTGAGAGCACAGATACGCAGTATTTT. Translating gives CASTPLESTDTQYF.

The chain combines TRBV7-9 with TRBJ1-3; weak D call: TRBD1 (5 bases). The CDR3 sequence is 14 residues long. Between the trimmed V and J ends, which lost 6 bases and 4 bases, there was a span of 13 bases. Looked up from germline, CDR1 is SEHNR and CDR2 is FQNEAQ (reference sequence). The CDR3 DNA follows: TGTGCCAGCAGACTTCAGGGTTTCGGAAACACCATATATTTT. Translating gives CASRLQGFGNTIYF.

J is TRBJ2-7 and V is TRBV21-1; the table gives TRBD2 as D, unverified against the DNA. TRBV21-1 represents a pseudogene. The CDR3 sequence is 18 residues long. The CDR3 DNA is TGTGCCAGACGCAGGACACAGGGGGCTAGCGGGAGGGCAAGAGAGCAGTACTTC. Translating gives CARRRTQGASGRAREQYF.